Listed here is a single TCR beta chain. Its antigen is not identified. Random hexamers were used to reverse transcribe an amount of roughly 0.5 to 1 ug RNA. A multiplex approach, immunoSEQ multiplex PCR, amplified TCR beta CDR3 across 54 Vbeta and 13 Jbeta. From the immunoSEQ multiplex PCR reads, TCRdb called clonotypes with MiXCR, one entry per CDR3 protein. The sample lists tens of thousands of distinct CDR3 sequences, around 94% occurring once. V shed 3 bases, J shed 9 bases, and the junction held 7 bases outside the gene matches. There are 14 residues in the CDR3. Germline CDR1 SGHTA, CDR2 FQGTGA. This entry comes from a study of CD8 T cells in Susac syndrome. Points from the study as a whole: By the study's own acknowledgment, its TCR sequencing and HLA analysis included relatively few individuals.

TEMRA cells were FACS-enriched and CD8+ and CD4+ T cells negatively isolated. The sequenced material came from CD8+ T cells from PBMCs. The receptor comes from a human donor in good health. V usage is TRBV7-3 and J usage is TRBJ2-1; 8 bases line up with TRBD2. This CDR3 is CASSFRPGLVEQFF. CDR3 sequence (DNA): TGTGCCAGCAGCTTCCGACCGGGACTAGTTGAGCAGTTCTTC.